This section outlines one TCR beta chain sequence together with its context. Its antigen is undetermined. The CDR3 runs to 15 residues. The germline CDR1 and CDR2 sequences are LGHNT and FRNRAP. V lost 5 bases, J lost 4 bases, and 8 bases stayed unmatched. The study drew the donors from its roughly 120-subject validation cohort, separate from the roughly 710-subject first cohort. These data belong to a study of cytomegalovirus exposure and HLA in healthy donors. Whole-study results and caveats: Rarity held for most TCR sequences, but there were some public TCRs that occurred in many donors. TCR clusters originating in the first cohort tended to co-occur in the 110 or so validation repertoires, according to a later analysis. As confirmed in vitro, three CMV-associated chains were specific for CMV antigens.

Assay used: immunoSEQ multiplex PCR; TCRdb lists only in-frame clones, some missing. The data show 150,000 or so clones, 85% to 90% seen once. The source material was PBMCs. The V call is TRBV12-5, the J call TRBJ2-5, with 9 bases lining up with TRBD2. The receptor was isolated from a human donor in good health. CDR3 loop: CASGLGTSSVETQYF. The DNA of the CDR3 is TGTGCTAGTGGTCTCGGGACTAGCTCGGTAGAGACCCAGTACTTC.